This entry features one TCR beta chain sequence. The data were taken from a study of shared clonotypes between healthy human individuals. The repertoire was sequenced with immunoSEQ multiplex PCR; TCRdb's copy has only in-frame clones and lacks some. The sample lists 850,000 to 1,200,000 clones, about 75% occurring once. The sample comprised memory CD4+ T cells sorted from blood. Subset specified: CD45RA-negative fraction. The sequence was obtained from a man between 18 and 35 years old in good health.

CDR3 protein: CSVESQGYGYTF. CDR3 bases: TGCAGCGTTGAAAGCCAGGGCTATGGCTACACCTTC. V and J are TRBV29-1 and TRBJ1-2; D is perhaps TRBD1 (5 bases). The CDR3 is 12 amino acids. CDR1 SQVTM and CDR2 ANQGSEA come from the germline V gene. With 2 bases removed from V and 4 bases from J, the gap between germline ends came to 8 bases.